This T cell receptor beta chain was found in a study of cytomegalovirus exposure and HLA in healthy donors. 13 Jbeta primers and 60 Vbeta primers were used for the PCR. Using immunoSEQ multiplex PCR, the repertoire was profiled, and TCRdb retains in-frame clones only, with some absent. The top ten hold around 1.2% of the sample, which has some 130,000 clones, about 80% seen once. This CDR3 has 14 residues. The germline CDR1 and CDR2 sequences are KGHSH and LQKENI. Trimming removed 3 bases at V and 2 bases at J, with 10 bases between. The chain joins TRBV18 to TRBJ2-5; a possible D gene is TRBD2 (6 bases). The TCR sequence derives from a girl aged 2 to 10 in good health and CMV-seronegative. The material sequenced was PBMCs. CDR3: CASSPQGLQETQYF. CDR3 coding DNA: TGTGCCAGCTCACCTCAAGGACTACAAGAGACCCAGTACTTC.